This T cell receptor (beta chain) originates from a study of Graves' ophthalmopathy and Graves' hyperthyroidism. Germline V CDR1 and CDR2: WSHSY, SAAADI. This CDR3 has 16 residues. Trimming cost V 0 bases and J 10 bases; bases outside gene matches: 10. RNA transcripts were the source from which TCR beta CDR3 regions were amplified. Second-round multiplex PCR came after first-round RT-PCR with HTBI primers. TCRdb processed the multiplex PCR reads anew with MiXCR; each CDR3 protein has one entry. The sample yields more than 550,000 distinct CDR3 sequences, roughly 41% seen once. The chain is built from TRBV10-2 and TRBJ1-5; 9 nucleotides line up with TRBD1. The specimen sequenced was peripheral blood. The clonotype comes from an adult man with Graves' ophthalmopathy. CDR3 sequence (DNA): TGCGCCAGCAGTGAGTCTTCGACAGGGGGTGGTTCACCCCAGCATTTT. It codes for CASSESSTGGGSPQHF.